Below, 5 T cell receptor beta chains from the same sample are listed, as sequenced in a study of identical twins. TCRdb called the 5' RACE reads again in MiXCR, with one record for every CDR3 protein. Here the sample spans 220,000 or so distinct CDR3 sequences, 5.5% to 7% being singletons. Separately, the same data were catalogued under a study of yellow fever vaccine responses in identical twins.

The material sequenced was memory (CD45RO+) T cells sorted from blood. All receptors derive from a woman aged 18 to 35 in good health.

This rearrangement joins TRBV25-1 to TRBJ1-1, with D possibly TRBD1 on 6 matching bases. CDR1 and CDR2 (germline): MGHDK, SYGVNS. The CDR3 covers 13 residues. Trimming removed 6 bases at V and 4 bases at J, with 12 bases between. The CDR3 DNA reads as TGTGCCAGCAGCCGGGGGGCGCCCACTGAAGCTTTCTTT. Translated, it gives CASSRGAPTEAFF.

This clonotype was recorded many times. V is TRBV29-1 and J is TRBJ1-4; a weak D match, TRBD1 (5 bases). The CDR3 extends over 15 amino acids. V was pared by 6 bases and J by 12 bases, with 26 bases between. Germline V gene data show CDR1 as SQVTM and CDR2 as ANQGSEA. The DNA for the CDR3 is TGCAGCGTCCTAGCGAGCGGGGCAGGTCTCATGGAACTGTTTTTT. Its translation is CSVLASGAGLMELFF.

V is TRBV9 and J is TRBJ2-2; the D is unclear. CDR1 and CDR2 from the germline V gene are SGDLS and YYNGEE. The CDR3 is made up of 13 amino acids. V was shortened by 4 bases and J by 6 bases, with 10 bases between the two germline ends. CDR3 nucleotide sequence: TGTGCCAGCAGCCTCGATTTCGCCGGGGAGCTGTTTTTT. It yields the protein CASSLDFAGELFF.

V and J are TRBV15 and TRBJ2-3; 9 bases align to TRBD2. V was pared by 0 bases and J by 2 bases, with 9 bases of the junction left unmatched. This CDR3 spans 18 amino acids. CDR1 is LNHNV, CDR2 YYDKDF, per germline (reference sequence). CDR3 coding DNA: TGTGCCACCAGCAGAGATGGGGGCGCGGGAGGGCTCACAGATACGCAGTATTTT. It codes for CATSRDGGAGGLTDTQYF.

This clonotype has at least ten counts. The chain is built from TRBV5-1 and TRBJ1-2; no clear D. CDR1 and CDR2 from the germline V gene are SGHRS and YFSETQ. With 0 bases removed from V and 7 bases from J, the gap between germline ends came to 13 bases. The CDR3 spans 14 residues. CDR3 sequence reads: CASSLGLAVSGYTF. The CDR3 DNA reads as TGCGCCAGCAGCTTGGGACTGGCTGTGAGTGGCTACACCTTC.